Listed below are T cell receptor beta chains from one sample, sequenced in a study of blood T cell repertoires in COVID-19. Measured with immunoSEQ multiplex PCR; TCRdb has only the in-frame clones, and not every one. This table has around 160,000 clones, around nine tenths appearing once. Source material: peripheral blood. These receptors originate from a human donor in a cohort sampled during active COVID-19. The conserved cysteine and the conserved F or W are not part of the CDR3 here.

TRBV11-2	TRBJ2-6	ASSLDRGANVLT
TRBV18	TRBJ1-2	ASSPSTAPYGYT
TRBV7-8	TRBJ2-7	ASSLNVAGGGYEQY
TRBV5-5	TRBJ1-1	ASSLYDRGDTEAF
TRBV7-2	TRBJ2-1	ASSSGLGVQNEQF
TRBV5-1	TRBJ1-6	ASSLGAGGSPLH
TRBV6-6	TRBJ2-2	ASSPDWNTGELF
TRBV19	TRBJ2-1	ASSRPGTNYNEQF
TRBV27	TRBJ2-7	ASRPGTATYEQY
TRBV27	TRBJ2-7	ASSLSRTGSVSYEQY
TRBV10-1	TRBJ2-5	ASSEISEIRGETQY
TRBV30	TRBJ1-1	AWSFSSNTEAF
TRBV30	TRBJ1-3	AWTRPRDTIY
TRBV4-1	TRBJ1-1	ASSFGQGDTEAF
TRBV28	TRBJ1-5	ASRRQRSQPQH
TRBV7-9	TRBJ2-1	ASSSGRRTGKGVEQF
TRBV5-5	TRBJ2-7	ASSWNTHRGTDEQY
TRBV30	TRBJ1-1	AWKQGALTEAF
TRBV11-2	TRBJ1-1	ASSLVGGATNTEAF
TRBV28	TRBJ2-4	ASSTTGVPKNIQY
TRBV28	TRBJ2-3	ASSLYRRASGRALDTQY
TRBV7-2	TRBJ2-1	ASSPPGVAGGRGEQF
TRBV5-4	TRBJ2-3	ASGSTYTDTQY
TRBV28	TRBJ2-2	ASREANTGELF
TRBV19	TRBJ2-7	ASSIGAGLSYEQY
TRBV6-5	TRBJ1-5	ASSYRDRDDQPQH
TRBV5-5	TRBJ2-7	ASSGPGTGALYEQY
TRBV5-1	TRBJ2-7	ASSFGQGAEQY
TRBV6-2/TRBV6-3	TRBJ2-3	ASSYPGTGSDTQY
TRBV4-2	TRBJ2-5	ASSQDGTSGGAETQY
TRBV7-2	TRBJ2-1	ASSLGGTSGRANEQF
TRBV28	TRBJ2-1	ASSSGTGFNEQF
TRBV2	TRBJ2-5	ASTGTGGRETQY
TRBV27	TRBJ2-7	ASSPQWTGLYEQY
TRBV6-5	TRBJ1-5	ASSLRWGNQPQH
TRBV9	TRBJ2-1	ASSATGTIYNEQF
TRBV2	TRBJ1-1	ASSTKRGLTEAF
TRBV18	TRBJ1-1	ASSPRVPGTGVVGAEAF
TRBV28	TRBJ1-5	ASRRPGQGTGQPQH
TRBV19	TRBJ2-1	ASSWTWAGGPNEQF